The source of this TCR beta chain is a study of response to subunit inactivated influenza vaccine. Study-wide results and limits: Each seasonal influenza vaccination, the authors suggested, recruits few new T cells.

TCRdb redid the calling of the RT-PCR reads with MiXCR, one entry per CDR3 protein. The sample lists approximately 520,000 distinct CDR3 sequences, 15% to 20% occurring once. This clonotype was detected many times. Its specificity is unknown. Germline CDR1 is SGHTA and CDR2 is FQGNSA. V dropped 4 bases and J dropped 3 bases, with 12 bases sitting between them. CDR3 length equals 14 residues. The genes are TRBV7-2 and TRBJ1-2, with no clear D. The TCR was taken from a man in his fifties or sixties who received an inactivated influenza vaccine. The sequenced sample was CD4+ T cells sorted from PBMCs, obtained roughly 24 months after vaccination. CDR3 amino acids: CASSSSTGDYGYTF. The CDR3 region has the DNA TGTGCCAGCAGCTCCTCGACTGGGGACTATGGCTACACCTTC. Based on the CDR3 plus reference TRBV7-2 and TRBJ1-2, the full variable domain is GAGVSQSPSNKVTEKGKDVELRCDPISGHTALYWYRQSLGQGLEFLIYFQGNSAPDKSGLPSDRFSAERTGGSVSTLTIQRTQQEDSAVYLCASSSSTGDYGYTFGSGTRLTVV.